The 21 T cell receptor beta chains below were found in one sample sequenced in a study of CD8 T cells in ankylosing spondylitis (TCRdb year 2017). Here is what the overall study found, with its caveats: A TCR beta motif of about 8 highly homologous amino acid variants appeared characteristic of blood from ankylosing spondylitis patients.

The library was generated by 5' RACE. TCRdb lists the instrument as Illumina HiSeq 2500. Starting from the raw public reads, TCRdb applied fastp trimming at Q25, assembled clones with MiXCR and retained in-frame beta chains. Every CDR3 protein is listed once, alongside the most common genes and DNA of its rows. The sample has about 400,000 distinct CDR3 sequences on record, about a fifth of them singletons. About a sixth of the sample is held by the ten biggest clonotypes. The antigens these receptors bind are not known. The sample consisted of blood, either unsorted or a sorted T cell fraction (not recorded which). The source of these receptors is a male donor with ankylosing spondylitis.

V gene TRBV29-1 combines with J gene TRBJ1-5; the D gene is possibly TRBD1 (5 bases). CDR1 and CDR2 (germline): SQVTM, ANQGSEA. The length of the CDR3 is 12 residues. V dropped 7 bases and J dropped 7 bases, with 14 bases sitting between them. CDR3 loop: CSGGTSGQPQHF. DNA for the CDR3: TGCAGCGGAGGGACCTCGGGCCAGCCCCAGCATTTT.

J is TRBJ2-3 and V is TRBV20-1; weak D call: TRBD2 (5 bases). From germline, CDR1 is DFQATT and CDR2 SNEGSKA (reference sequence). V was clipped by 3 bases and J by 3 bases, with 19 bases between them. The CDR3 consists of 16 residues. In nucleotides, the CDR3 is TGCAGTGCTAGTGGGCTGGAGGTGGCGCCTACAGATACGCAGTATTTT. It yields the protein CSASGLEVAPTDTQYF.

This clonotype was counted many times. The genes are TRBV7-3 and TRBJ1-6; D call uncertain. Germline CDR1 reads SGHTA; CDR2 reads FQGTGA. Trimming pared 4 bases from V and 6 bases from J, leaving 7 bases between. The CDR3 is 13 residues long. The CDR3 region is CASSSDLNSPLHF. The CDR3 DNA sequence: TGTGCCAGCAGCTCGGACCTTAATTCACCCCTCCACTTT.

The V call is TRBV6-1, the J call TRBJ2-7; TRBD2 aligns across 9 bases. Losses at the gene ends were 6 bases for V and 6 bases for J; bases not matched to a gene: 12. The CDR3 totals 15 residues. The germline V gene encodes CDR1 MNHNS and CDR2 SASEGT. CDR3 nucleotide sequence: TGTGCCAGCAGCCTGACTAGCGGACAAATAGGCGAGCAGTACTTC. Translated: CASSLTSGQIGEQYF.

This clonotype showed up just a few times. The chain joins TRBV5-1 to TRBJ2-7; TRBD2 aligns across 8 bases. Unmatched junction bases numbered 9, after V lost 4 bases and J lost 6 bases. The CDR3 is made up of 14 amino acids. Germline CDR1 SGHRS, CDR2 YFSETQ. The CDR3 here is CASSLGLETLEQYF. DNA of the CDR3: TGCGCCAGCAGCCTGGGACTAGAGACCCTCGAGCAGTACTTC.

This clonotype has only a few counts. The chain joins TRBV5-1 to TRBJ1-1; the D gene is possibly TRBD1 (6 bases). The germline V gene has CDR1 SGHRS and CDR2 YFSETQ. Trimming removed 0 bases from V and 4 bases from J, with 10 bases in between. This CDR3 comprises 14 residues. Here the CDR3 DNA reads TGCGCCAGCAGCTTGGTGGGGGCGGGCACTGAAGCTTTCTTT. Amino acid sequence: CASSLVGAGTEAFF.

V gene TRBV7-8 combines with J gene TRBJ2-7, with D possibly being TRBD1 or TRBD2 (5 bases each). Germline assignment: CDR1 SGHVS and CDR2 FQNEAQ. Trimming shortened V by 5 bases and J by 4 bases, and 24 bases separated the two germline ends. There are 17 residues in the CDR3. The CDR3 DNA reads TGTGCCAGCAGCCAACTAACCGGGGTCGTATGGGGGTACGAGCAGTACTTC. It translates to CASSQLTGVVWGYEQYF.

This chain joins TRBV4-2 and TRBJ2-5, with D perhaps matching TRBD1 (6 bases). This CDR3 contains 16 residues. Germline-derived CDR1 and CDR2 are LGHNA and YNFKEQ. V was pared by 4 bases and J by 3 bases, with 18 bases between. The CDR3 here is CASSPKWDTTKETQYF. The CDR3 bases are TGTGCCAGCAGCCCCAAGTGGGACACCACAAAAGAGACCCAGTACTTC.

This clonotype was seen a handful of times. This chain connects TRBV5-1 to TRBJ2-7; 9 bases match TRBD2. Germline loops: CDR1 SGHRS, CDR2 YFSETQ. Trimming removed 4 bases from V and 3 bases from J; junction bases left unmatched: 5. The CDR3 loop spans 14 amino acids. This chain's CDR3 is CASSHSGSDYEQYF. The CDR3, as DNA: TGCGCCAGCAGCCATAGCGGGAGCGACTACGAGCAGTACTTC. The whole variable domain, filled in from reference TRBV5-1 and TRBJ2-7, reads KAGVTQTPRYLIKTRGQQVTLSCSPISGHRSVSWYQQTPGQGLQFLFEYFSETQRNKGNFPGRFSGRQFSNSRSEMNVSTLELGDSALYLCASSHSGSDYEQYFGPGTRLTVT.

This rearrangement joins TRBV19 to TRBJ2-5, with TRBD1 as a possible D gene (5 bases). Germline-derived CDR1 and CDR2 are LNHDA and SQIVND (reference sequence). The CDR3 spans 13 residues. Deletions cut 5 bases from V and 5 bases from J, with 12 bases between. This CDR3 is CASSAPGHETQYF. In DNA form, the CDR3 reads TGTGCCAGTAGTGCTCCAGGGCACGAGACCCAGTACTTC. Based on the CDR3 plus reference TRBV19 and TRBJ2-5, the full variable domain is DGGITQSPKYLFRKEGQNVTLSCEQNLNHDAMYWYRQDPGQGLRLIYYSQIVNDFQKGDIAEGYSVSREKKESFPLTVTSAQKNPTAFYLCASSAPGHETQYFGPGTRLLVL.

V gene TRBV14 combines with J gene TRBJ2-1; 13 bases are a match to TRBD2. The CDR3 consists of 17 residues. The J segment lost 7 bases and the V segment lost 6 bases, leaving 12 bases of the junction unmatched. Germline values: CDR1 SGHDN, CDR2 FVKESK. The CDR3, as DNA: TGTGCCAGCAGGGATGGGACTAGCGGGGCGGTTGGGAATGAGCAGTTCTTC. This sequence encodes CASRDGTSGAVGNEQFF.

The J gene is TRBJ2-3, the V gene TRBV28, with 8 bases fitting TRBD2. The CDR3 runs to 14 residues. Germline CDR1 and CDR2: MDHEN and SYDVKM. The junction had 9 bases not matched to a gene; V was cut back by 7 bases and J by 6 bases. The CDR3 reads CASIPSGRGDTQYF. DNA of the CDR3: TGTGCCAGCATCCCCAGCGGGAGAGGGGATACGCAGTATTTT.

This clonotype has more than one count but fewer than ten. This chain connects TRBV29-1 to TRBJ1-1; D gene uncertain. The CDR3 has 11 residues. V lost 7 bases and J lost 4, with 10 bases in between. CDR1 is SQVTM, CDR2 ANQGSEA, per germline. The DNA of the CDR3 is TGCAGCGGACTGGGCGGCACTGAAGCTTTCTTT. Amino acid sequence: CSGLGGTEAFF.

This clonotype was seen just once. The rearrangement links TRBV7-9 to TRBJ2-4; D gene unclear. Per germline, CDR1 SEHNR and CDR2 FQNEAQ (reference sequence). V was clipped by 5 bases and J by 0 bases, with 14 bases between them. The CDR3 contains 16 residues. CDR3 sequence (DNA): TGTGCCAGCAGCCCCCGAACAGAGCTAGCCAAAAACATTCAGTACTTC. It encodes CASSPRTELAKNIQYF.

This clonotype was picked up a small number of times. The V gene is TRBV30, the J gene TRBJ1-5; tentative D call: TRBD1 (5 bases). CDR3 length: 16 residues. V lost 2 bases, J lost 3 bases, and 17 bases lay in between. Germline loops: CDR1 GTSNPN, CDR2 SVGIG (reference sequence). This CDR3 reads CAWSPSSGYSNQPQHF. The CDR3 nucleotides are TGTGCCTGGAGTCCCTCCTCAGGGTATTCCAATCAGCCCCAGCATTTT.

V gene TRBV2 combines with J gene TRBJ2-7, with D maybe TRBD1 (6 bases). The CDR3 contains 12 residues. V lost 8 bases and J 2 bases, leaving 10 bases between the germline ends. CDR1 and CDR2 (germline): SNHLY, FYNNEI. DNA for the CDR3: TGTGCCAGCCAACAGGGACCCTACGAGCAGTACTTC. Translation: CASQQGPYEQYF. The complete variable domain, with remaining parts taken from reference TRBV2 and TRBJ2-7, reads EPEVTQTPSHQVTQMGQEVILRCVPISNHLYFYWYRQILGQKVEFLVSFYNNEISEKSEIFDDQFSVERPDGSNFTLKIRSTKLEDSAMYFCASQQGPYEQYFGPGTRLTVT.

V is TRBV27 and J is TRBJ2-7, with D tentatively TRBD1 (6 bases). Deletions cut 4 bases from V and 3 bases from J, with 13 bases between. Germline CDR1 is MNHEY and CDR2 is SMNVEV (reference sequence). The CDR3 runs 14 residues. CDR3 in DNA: TGTGCCAGCAGTTCCCCGGGACATAACTACGAGCAGTACTTC. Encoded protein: CASSSPGHNYEQYF.

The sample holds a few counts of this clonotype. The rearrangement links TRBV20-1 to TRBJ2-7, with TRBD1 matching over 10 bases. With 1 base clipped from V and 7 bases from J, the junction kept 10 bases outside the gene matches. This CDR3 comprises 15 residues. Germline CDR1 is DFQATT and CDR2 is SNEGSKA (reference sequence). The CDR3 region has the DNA TGCAGTGCTAGAGCAGGGGGGACAGGGGTAGGAGAGCAGTACTTC. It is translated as CSARAGGTGVGEQYF.

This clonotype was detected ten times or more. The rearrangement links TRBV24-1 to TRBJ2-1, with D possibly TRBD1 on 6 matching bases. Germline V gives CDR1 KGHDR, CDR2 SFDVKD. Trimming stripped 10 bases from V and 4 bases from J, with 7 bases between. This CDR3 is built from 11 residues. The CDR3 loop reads CATGQYNEQFF. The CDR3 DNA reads TGTGCCACAGGACAGTACAATGAGCAGTTCTTC.

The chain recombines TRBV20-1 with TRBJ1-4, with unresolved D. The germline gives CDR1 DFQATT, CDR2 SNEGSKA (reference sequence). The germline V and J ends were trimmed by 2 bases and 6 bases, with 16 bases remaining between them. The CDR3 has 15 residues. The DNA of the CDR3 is TGCAGTGCTAGAAACGTTTGGGCAATGGATGAAAAACTGTTTTTT. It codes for CSARNVWAMDEKLFF.

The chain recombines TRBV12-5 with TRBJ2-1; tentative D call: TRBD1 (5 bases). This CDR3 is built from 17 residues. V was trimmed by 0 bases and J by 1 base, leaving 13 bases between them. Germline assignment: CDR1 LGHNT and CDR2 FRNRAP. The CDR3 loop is CASGLVLGRVSYNEQFF. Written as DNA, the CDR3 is TGTGCTAGTGGTTTGGTACTCGGCAGGGTGTCCTACAATGAGCAGTTCTTC. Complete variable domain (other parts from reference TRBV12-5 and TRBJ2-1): DARVTQTPRHKVTEMGQEVTMRCQPILGHNTVFWYRQTMMQGLELLAYFRNRAPLDDSGMPKDRFSAEMPDATLATLKIQPSEPRDSAVYFCASGLVLGRVSYNEQFFGPGTRLTVL.